The 9 T cell receptor beta chains in this list originate from one sample, sequenced in a study of cytomegalovirus exposure and HLA in healthy donors. The PCR employed 60 Vbeta primers together with 13 Jbeta primers. Assay used: immunoSEQ multiplex PCR; TCRdb lists only in-frame clones, some missing. The profile shows over 110,000 clones, approximately 80% of them singletons. The sample comprised PBMCs. Source of these receptors: a woman aged 40 to 49 in good health and CMV-seropositive.

This chain links TRBV13 with TRBJ2-7; 10 bases line up with TRBD2. Trimming took 3 bases from V and 3 from J; bases not matched to a gene: 8. Germline V lookup: CDR1 PRHDT, CDR2 FYEKMQ (reference sequence). The CDR3 is made up of 16 amino acids. This CDR3 is CASSLRTIAGGYEQYF. CDR3 nucleotides: TGTGCCAGCAGCTTGAGAACAATAGCGGGAGGCTACGAGCAGTACTTC.

The V gene is TRBV5-1, the J gene TRBJ2-2; 8 bases map to TRBD1. The germline CDR1 and CDR2 sequences are SGHRS and YFSETQ. J lost 5 bases, V lost 0 bases, and 0 bases had no gene match. The CDR3 extends over 14 amino acids. CDR3 region: CASSLGQGTGELFF. The CDR3 region has the DNA TGCGCCAGCAGCTTGGGACAGGGGACCGGGGAGCTGTTTTTT. The entire variable domain, with the rest obtained from reference TRBV5-1 and TRBJ2-2, is as follows: KAGVTQTPRYLIKTRGQQVTLSCSPISGHRSVSWYQQTPGQGLQFLFEYFSETQRNKGNFPGRFSGRQFSNSRSEMNVSTLELGDSALYLCASSLGQGTGELFFGEGSRLTVL.

This clone occurred once. This chain connects TRBV5-1 to TRBJ2-5; no definite D call. This CDR3 spans 15 amino acids. Germline V gives CDR1 SGHRS, CDR2 YFSETQ. V lost 0 bases, J lost 5 bases, and 14 bases lay in between. DNA for the CDR3: TGCGCCAGCAGCTTGGAAGGCTTAATCAGGGAGACCCAGTACTTC. Residues: CASSLEGLIRETQYF.

The V call is TRBV5-1, the J call TRBJ2-1, with 13 bases that match TRBD2. The CDR3 extends over 17 amino acids. Looked up from germline, CDR1 is SGHRS and CDR2 is YFSETQ. With V trimmed by 3 bases and J by 0 bases, 3 bases remained unmatched. CDR3 nucleotide sequence: TGCGCCAGCAGCTACGGACTAGCGGGGGCCTCCTACAATGAGCAGTTCTTC. Encoded protein: CASSYGLAGASYNEQFF. The full variable domain, rest sourced from reference TRBV5-1 and TRBJ2-1, is KAGVTQTPRYLIKTRGQQVTLSCSPISGHRSVSWYQQTPGQGLQFLFEYFSETQRNKGNFPGRFSGRQFSNSRSEMNVSTLELGDSALYLCASSYGLAGASYNEQFFGPGTRLTVL.

On this clone itself: One end of the junction does not line up with germline, which may come from a read error. The V and J genes are TRBV7-9 and TRBJ2-7, with TRBD1 as a possible D gene (5 bases). The CDR3 sequence is 13 residues long. Germline V gives CDR1 SEHNR, CDR2 FQNEAQ (reference sequence). The CDR3 loop is CSSSPRDSYEQYF. The CDR3 DNA is TGTTCCAGCAGCCCCAGGGACTCCTACGAGCAGTACTTC.

This rearrangement joins TRBV4-2 to TRBJ2-2; 8 bases align to TRBD2. The trim removed 4 bases at V and 1 base at J, leaving 5 bases unmatched. Germline V gene lookup returns CDR1 LGHNA and CDR2 YNFKEQ. The CDR3 covers 16 residues. CDR3 loop: CASSRSGGLNTGELFF. The CDR3 DNA is TGTGCCAGCAGCCGGTCGGGAGGGTTGAACACCGGGGAGCTGTTTTTT.

J is TRBJ1-2 and V is TRBV11-2; no firm D call. Germline V CDR1 and CDR2: SGHAT, FQNNGV. This CDR3 spans 13 amino acids. Deletions cut 6 bases from V and 3 bases from J, with 11 bases between. The CDR3 reads CASSPGEYYGYTF. The CDR3 coding sequence is TGTGCCAGCAGTCCTGGGGAGTACTATGGCTACACCTTC.

This clone was observed a handful of times. This chain links TRBV5-4 with TRBJ2-2, with D maybe TRBD1 (7 bases). This CDR3 is built from 18 residues. Trimming pared 2 bases from V and 2 bases from J, leaving 19 bases between. Per germline, CDR1 SGHNT and CDR2 YYREEE (reference sequence). The CDR3 DNA reads as TGTGCCAGCAGCTTTCGGAGGGGGCGAGACTATAACACCGGGGAGCTGTTTTTT. It codes for CASSFRRGRDYNTGELFF.

This clone appeared a single time. The chain has TRBV7-2 and TRBJ2-1; TRBD2 matches 9 bases. The J segment lost 9 bases and the V segment lost 5 bases, leaving 11 bases of the junction unmatched. Per the germline V gene, CDR1 is SGHTA and CDR2 is FQGNSA. The CDR3 length is 15 residues. The CDR3 DNA sequence: TGTGCCAGCAGCACTTCCGGGACTAGCTCCCTTGAGCAGTTCTTC. This gives the protein CASSTSGTSSLEQFF.